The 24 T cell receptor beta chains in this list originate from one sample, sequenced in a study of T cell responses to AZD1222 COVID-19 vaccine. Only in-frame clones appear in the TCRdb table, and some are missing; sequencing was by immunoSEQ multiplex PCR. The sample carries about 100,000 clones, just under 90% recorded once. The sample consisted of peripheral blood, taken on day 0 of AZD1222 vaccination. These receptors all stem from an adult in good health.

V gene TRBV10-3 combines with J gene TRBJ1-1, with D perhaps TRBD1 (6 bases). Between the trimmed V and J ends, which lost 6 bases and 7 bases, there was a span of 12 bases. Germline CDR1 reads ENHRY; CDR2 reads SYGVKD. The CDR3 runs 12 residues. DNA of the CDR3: TGTGCCATCAGCGGGGACACGAATGAAGCTTTCTTT. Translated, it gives CAISGDTNEAFF.

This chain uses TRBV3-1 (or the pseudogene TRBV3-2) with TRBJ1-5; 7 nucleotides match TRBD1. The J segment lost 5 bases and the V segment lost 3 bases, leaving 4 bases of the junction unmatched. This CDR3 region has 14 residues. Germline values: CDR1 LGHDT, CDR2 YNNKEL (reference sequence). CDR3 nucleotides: TGTGCCAGCAGCCACGGGACAGTGGATCAGCCCCAGCATTTT. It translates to CASSHGTVDQPQHF.

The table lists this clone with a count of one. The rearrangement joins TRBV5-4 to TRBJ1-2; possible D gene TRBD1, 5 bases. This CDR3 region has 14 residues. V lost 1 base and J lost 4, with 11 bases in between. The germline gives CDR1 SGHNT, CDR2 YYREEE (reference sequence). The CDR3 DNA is TGTGCCAGCAGCTTGTCGCGGGGGGGCTATGGCTACACCTTC. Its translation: CASSLSRGGYGYTF.

The CDR3 spells CASSLDVAREKLFF. The CDR3 bases are TGTGCCAGCAGCTTAGATGTAGCTCGGGAAAAACTGTTTTTT. The chain uses TRBV7-9 and TRBJ1-4; no clear D. The CDR3 has 14 residues. Trimming removed 1 base at V and 8 bases at J, with 11 bases between. Germline-derived CDR1 and CDR2 are SEHNR and FQNEAQ (reference sequence).

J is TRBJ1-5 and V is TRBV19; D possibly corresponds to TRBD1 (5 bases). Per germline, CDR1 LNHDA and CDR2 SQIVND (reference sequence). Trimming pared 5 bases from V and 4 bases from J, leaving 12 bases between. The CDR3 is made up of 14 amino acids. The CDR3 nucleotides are TGTGCCAGTAGTTTCATGGGGGGAAATCAGCCCCAGCATTTT. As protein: CASSFMGGNQPQHF.

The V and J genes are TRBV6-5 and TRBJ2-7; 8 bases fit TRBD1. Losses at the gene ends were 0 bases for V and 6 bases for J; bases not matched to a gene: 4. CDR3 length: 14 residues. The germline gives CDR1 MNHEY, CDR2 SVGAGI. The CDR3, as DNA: TGTGCCAGCAGTTACTCGGGACAGGTGGGCGAGCAGTACTTC. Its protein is CASSYSGQVGEQYF.

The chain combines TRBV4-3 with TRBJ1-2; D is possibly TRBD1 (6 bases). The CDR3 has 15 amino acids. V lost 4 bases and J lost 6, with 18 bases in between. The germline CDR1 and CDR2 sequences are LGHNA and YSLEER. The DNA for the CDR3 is TGCGCCAGCAGCCTCCGGGGAGGGGGGGAGAATGGCTACACCTTC. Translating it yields CASSLRGGGENGYTF.

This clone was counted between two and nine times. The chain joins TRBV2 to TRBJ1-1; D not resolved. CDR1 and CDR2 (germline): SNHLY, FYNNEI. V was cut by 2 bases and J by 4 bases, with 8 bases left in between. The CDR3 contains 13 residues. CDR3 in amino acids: CASSEWGRTEAFF. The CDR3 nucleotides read TGTGCCAGCAGTGAATGGGGTCGCACTGAAGCTTTCTTT.

This CDR3 is CASSVVREQFF. DNA for the CDR3: TGTGCCAGCAGTGTAGTCAGGGAGCAGTTCTTC. The V gene is TRBV2, the J gene TRBJ2-1; the D is unclear. The CDR3 spans 11 residues. V dropped 4 bases and J dropped 10 bases, with 8 bases sitting between them. Germline CDR1 SNHLY, CDR2 FYNNEI.

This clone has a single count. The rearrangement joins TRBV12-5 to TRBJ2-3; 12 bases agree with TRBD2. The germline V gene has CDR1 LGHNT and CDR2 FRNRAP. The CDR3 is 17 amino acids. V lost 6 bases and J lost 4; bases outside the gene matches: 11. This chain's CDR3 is CASGLSPTSGGPDTQYF. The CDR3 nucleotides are TGTGCTAGTGGACTTTCTCCCACTAGCGGGGGGCCAGATACGCAGTATTTT. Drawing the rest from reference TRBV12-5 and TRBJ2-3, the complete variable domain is DARVTQTPRHKVTEMGQEVTMRCQPILGHNTVFWYRQTMMQGLELLAYFRNRAPLDDSGMPKDRFSAEMPDATLATLKIQPSEPRDSAVYFCASGLSPTSGGPDTQYFGPGTRLTVL.

The CDR3 protein is CATSDLSGGNNEQFF. CDR3 nucleotide sequence: TGTGCCACCAGTGATTTAAGCGGGGGAAACAATGAGCAGTTCTTC. This sequence joins TRBV24-1 and TRBJ2-1; 8 bases match TRBD2. Germline V gives CDR1 KGHDR, CDR2 SFDVKD. The CDR3 contains 15 residues. With V trimmed by 1 base and J by 5 bases, 3 bases remained unmatched.

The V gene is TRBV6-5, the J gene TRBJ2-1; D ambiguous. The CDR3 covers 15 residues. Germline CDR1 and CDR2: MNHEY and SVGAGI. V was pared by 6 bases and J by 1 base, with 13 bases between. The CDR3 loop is CASRKSSGSYNEQFF. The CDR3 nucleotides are TGTGCCAGCAGAAAAAGCAGTGGTTCCTACAATGAGCAGTTCTTC.

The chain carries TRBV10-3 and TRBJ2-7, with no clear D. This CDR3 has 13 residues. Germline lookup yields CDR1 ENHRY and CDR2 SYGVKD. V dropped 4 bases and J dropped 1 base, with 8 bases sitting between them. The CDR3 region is CAISAGFSYEQYF. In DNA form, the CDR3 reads TGTGCCATCAGTGCCGGGTTTTCCTACGAGCAGTACTTC.

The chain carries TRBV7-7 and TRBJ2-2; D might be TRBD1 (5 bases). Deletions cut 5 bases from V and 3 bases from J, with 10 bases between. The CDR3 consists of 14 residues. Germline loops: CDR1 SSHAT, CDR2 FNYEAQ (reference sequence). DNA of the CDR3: TGTGCCAGCAGCGTAGACAGAGACACCGGGGAGCTGTTTTTT. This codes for CASSVDRDTGELFF.

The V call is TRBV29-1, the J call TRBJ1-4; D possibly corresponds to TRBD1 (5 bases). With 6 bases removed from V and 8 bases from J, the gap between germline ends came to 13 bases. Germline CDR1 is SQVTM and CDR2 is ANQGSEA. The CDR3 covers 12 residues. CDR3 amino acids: CSVLGAEEKLFF. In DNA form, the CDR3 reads TGCAGCGTGTTAGGGGCGGAAGAAAAACTGTTTTTT.

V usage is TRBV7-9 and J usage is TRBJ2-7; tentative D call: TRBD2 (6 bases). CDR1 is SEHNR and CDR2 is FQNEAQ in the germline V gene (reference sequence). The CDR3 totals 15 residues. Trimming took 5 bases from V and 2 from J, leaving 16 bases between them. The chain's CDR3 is CASSPFGGYPYEQYF. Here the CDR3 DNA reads TGTGCCAGCAGCCCTTTCGGGGGTTATCCCTACGAGCAGTACTTC.

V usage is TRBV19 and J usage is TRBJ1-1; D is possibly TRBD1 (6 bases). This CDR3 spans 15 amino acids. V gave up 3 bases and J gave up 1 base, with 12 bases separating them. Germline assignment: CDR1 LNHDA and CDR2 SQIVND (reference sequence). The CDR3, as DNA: TGTGCCAGTAGTATCAGGACAGTTACGAACACTGAAGCTTTCTTT. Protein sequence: CASSIRTVTNTEAFF.

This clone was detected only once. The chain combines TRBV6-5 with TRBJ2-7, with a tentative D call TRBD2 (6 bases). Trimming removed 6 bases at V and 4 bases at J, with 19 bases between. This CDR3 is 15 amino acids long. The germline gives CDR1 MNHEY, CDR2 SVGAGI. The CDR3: CASSPSRWTNYEQYF. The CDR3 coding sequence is TGTGCCAGCAGCCCCTCGCGCTGGACTAATTACGAGCAGTACTTC.

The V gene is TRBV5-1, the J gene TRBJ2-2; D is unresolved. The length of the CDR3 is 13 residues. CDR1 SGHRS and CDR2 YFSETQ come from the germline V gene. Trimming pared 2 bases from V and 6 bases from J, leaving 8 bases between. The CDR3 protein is CASSFAGSGELFF. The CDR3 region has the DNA TGCGCCAGCAGCTTCGCAGGTTCCGGGGAGCTGTTTTTT.

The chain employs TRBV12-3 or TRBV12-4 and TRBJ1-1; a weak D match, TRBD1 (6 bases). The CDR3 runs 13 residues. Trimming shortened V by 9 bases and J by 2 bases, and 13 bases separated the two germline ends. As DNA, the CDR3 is TGTGCCAGTAACTGGGGGGGCAACACTGAAGCTTTCTTT. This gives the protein CASNWGGNTEAFF.

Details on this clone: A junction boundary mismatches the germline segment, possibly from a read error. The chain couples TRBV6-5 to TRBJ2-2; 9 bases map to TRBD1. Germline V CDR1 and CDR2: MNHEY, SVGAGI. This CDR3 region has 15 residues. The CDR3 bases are TGTGCCAGCCAAGAAGGGACAGGGAACGCCGGGGAGCTGTTTTTT. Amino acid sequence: CASQEGTGNAGELFF.

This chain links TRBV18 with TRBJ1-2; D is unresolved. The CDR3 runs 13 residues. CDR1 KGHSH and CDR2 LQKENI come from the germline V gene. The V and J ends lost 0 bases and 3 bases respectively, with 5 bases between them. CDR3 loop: CASSPPTYYGYTF. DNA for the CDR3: TGTGCCAGCTCACCACCGACATACTATGGCTACACCTTC.

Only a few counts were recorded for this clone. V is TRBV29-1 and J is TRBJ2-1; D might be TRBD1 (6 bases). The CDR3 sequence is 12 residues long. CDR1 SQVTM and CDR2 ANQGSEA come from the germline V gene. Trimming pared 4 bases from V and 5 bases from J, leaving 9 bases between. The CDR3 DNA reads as TGCAGCGTTGGGCAGGGGAACAATGAGCAGTTCTTC. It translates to CSVGQGNNEQFF.

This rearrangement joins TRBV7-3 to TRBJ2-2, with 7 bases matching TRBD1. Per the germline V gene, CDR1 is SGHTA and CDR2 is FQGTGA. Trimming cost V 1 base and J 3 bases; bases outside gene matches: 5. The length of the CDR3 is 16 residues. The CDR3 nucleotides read TGTGCCAGCAGCTTAAGTCCCACAGGGGACACCGGGGAGCTGTTTTTT. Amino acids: CASSLSPTGDTGELFF.